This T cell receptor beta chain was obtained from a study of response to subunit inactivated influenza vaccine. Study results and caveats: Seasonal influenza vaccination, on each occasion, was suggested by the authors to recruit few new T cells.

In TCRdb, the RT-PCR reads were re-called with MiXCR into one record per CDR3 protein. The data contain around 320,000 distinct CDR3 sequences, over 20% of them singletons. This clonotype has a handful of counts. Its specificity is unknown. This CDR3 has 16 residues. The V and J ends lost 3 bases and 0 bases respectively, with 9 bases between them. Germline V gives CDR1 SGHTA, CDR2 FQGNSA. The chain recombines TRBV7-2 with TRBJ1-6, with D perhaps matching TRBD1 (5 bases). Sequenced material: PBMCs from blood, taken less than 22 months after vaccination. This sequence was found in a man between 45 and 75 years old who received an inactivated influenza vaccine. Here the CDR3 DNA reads TGTGCCAGCAGCTTCAGGGTGAGCTCCTATAATTCACCCCTCCACTTT. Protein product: CASSFRVSSYNSPLHF.